The clone carrying this T cell receptor (beta chain) has a single count. Regulatory T cells were sorted as CD4+CD25hiCD127low/negative. The data stem from a study of B cell selection in AIRE deficiency. Deletions cut 5 bases from V and 0 bases from J, with 5 bases between. The length of the CDR3 is 13 residues. In germline, CDR1 is MNHEY, CDR2 SMNVEV (reference sequence). Method: immunoSEQ multiplex PCR; TCRdb's copy keeps in-frame clones and lacks some. The sample holds about 22,000 clones; 94% are singletons and the top ten take around 2%. The sequence was obtained from a human donor with AIRE deficiency. V usage is TRBV27 and J usage is TRBJ1-5, with D unclear. The sample consisted of Tregs sorted from PBMCs. The CDR3 sequence is CASSRLSNQPQHF. CDR3 bases: TGTGCCAGCAGTCGCCTTAGCAATCAGCCCCAGCATTTT.